This T cell receptor (beta chain) was captured by sequencing in a study of blood T cell repertoires in COVID-19. Whole-study context: Sample material is recorded as cDNA or gDNA derived from T cells, B-cell-depleted T cells, or PBMCs.

CDR3 length: 15 amino acids. Germline-derived CDR1 and CDR2 are SNHLY and FYNNEI. Trimming pared 3 bases from V and 5 bases from J, leaving 16 bases between. Data came from immunoSEQ multiplex PCR; TCRdb stores just in-frame clones and leaves some out. Here the sample spans about 11,000 clones, 60% to 80% being singletons. This clone was observed a few times. V and J are TRBV2 and TRBJ1-1; perhaps TRBD1 as D (5 bases). Specimen: peripheral blood. The source of this sequence is a man between 60 and 75 years old with COVID-19, enrolled during active disease. The CDR3 loop is CASSDRGGDWTEAFF. Here the CDR3 DNA reads TGTGCCAGCAGTGACCGGGGGGGTGATTGGACTGAAGCTTTCTTT.